This T cell receptor beta chain comes out of a study of patients and donors after allogeneic stem cell transplantation. TCRdb processed the RT-PCR reads anew with MiXCR; each CDR3 protein has one entry. The data show over 400,000 distinct CDR3 sequences, with around 15% seen just once and less than 8% held by the top ten. V gave up 3 bases and J gave up 8 bases, with 10 bases separating them. There are 13 residues in the CDR3. Germline lookup yields CDR1 MNHEY and CDR2 SMNVEV (reference sequence). Source material: blood, either unsorted or a sorted T cell fraction (not recorded which). The clonotype comes from a human donor who was either an allogeneic HSCT recipient or a stem cell or donor lymphocyte infusion donor (not recorded which). It is not recorded whose cells these are; they may come from a transplant donor. J is TRBJ1-4 and V is TRBV27, with D possibly matching TRBD1 (6 bases). The DNA for the CDR3 is TGTGCCAGCAGTTTCCAGGGGTGGGAAAAACTGTTTTTT. Encoded protein: CASSFQGWEKLFF.